This record concerns one T cell receptor (beta chain) sequence. Its antigen is undetermined. Some clones are missing from TCRdb's copy, which holds only in-frame ones; the method was immunoSEQ multiplex PCR. The sample includes tens of thousands of clones, 70% to 90% seen only once; the top ten take over 15%. This entry belongs to a study of T cell responses to AZD1222 COVID-19 vaccine. Study-level points and caveats: Nearly half of spike-specific TCRs reportedly go after variant regions that carry no mutations. It was only a handful of AZD1222 recipients who were seropositive at baseline. Among the donors, most were white British and more were female, and clonal diversity was possibly underestimated.

CDR3 length equals 15 residues. V was pared by 3 bases and J by 1 base, with 15 bases between. Germline V lookup: CDR1 GTSNPN, CDR2 SVGIG (reference sequence). The source of this sequence is an adult in good health. The J gene is TRBJ1-2, the V gene TRBV30, with no clear D. The sample here was peripheral blood, taken on day 0 of AZD1222 vaccination. DNA for the CDR3: TGTGCCTGGAGCAGAGACACGACCTATAACTATGGCTACACCTTC. Translation: CAWSRDTTYNYGYTF.